The rows below give T cell receptor beta chains drawn from one sample of a study of T cell responses to AZD1222 COVID-19 vaccine. TCRdb's copy holds only in-frame clones and misses some; the assay was immunoSEQ multiplex PCR. The sample lists 150,000 to 200,000 clones; around 94% were seen once. The source material was peripheral blood, sampled on day 0 of AZD1222 vaccination. Every receptor here comes from an adult in good health. The CDR3 runs from the conserved cysteine through the conserved F or W. Fields, in order: CDR3 DNA, CDR3 protein, D gene, J gene, V gene, clone size. The D gene is left open where the match is weak. The listing skips clone size in some rows; elsewhere it reads once, few, many or a size class.

DNA: TGTGCCAGTAGTCTAAGAACCGGGAGCAGTAGGCAGTATTTT; CDR3: CASSLRTGSSRQYF; D: -; J: TRBJ2-3; V: TRBV19; size: -
DNA: TGTGCCAGCGGTATGGACAGAAACACCGGGGAGCTGTTTTTT; CDR3: CASGMDRNTGELFF; D: -; J: TRBJ2-2; V: TRBV7-3; size: once
DNA: TGTGCCAGCATTGGGGCAGGGAGCAATGAGCAGTTCTTC; CDR3: CASIGAGSNEQFF; D: -; J: TRBJ2-1; V: TRBV12-3/TRBV12-4; size: -
DNA: TGTGCCAGCAGCTCCAGGGAAAACACTGAAGCTTTCTTT; CDR3: CASSSRENTEAFF; D: -; J: TRBJ1-1; V: TRBV13; size: -
DNA: TGTGCCAGCCGAAGGACAGGGGGACCCGGGGAGCTGTTTTTT; CDR3: CASRRTGGPGELFF; D: TRBD1; J: TRBJ2-2; V: TRBV11-3; size: -
DNA: TGTGCCAGCAGGACAGGTGGTACGCAGTATTTT; CDR3: CASRTGGTQYF; D: -; J: TRBJ2-3; V: TRBV6-5; size: -
DNA: TGTGCCAGTAGTACGACATGGACAGATACGCAGTATTTT; CDR3: CASSTTWTDTQYF; D: -; J: TRBJ2-3; V: TRBV19; size: few
DNA: TGTGCCAGCAGTGGGGAGGGGACTTACAGCTCTGGAAACACCATATATTTT; CDR3: CASSGEGTYSSGNTIYF; D: -; J: TRBJ1-3; V: TRBV2; size: -
DNA: TGTGCCATCAGTGAAGGGACTAGCGGGATCTACGAGCAGTACTTC; CDR3: CAISEGTSGIYEQYF; D: TRBD2; J: TRBJ2-7; V: TRBV10-3; size: -
DNA: TGCGCCAGCAGGAAGCCGGGACAGACTAATGAAAAACTGTTTTTT; CDR3: CASRKPGQTNEKLFF; D: TRBD1; J: TRBJ1-4; V: TRBV4-1; size: -
DNA: TGTGCCAGCAGCTTAGTTGGGCAGGGAAGTGCCCAGTACTTC; CDR3: CASSLVGQGSAQYF; D: -; J: TRBJ2-5; V: TRBV7-8; size: -
DNA: TGTGCCAGCAGGTACCATCGGGATGGCTACACCTTC; CDR3: CASRYHRDGYTF; D: -; J: TRBJ1-2; V: TRBV28; size: -
DNA: TGTGCCAGCAGTGGACAGTTCCAAGAGACCCAGTACTTC; CDR3: CASSGQFQETQYF; D: -; J: TRBJ2-5; V: TRBV27; size: -
DNA: TGTGCCAGCAGTTACCGGGCCGGGACAGGGCCAGATACGCAGTATTTT; CDR3: CASSYRAGTGPDTQYF; D: TRBD1; J: TRBJ2-3; V: TRBV6-5; size: -
DNA: TGTGCCAGCAGCTCATATAGTGACACCTACGAGCAGTACTTC; CDR3: CASSSYSDTYEQYF; D: -; J: TRBJ2-7; V: TRBV11-2; size: -
DNA: TGTGCCAGCAGCTTAGGTCAAAACTATGGCTACACCTTC; CDR3: CASSLGQNYGYTF; D: -; J: TRBJ1-2; V: TRBV11-2; size: -
DNA: TGTGCCAGTAGTATGGTCGTGGCTGTATCTTCACCCCTCCACTTT; CDR3: CASSMVVAVSSPLHF; D: -; J: TRBJ1-6; V: TRBV19; size: -
DNA: TGCGCCAGCAGGGAGTCCATAGATCAGCCCCAGCATTTT; CDR3: CASRESIDQPQHF; D: -; J: TRBJ1-5; V: TRBV5-1; size: -
DNA: TGTGCCAGCAGCGTAGGCAGTGAAGCTTTCTTT; CDR3: CASSVGSEAFF; D: -; J: TRBJ1-1; V: TRBV9; size: -
DNA: TGTGCCAGCCTGCTGGGGGCCCCTAACTATGGCTACACCTTC; CDR3: CASLLGAPNYGYTF; D: -; J: TRBJ1-2; V: TRBV6-6; size: -
DNA: TGTGCCAGCAGCCAACTAGCGGGAGGACTTAAGAGGCACAATGAGCAGTTCTTC; CDR3: CASSQLAGGLKRHNEQFF; D: TRBD2; J: TRBJ2-1; V: TRBV11-2; size: -
DNA: TGTGCTAGTGGATTAGGGCAGGGCACGGCTTTCTTT; CDR3: CASGLGQGTAFF; D: -; J: TRBJ1-1; V: TRBV12-5; size: -
DNA: TGCAGTGCTAGTCCCACCTCTAGTGCTAGCACAGATACGCAGTATTTT; CDR3: CSASPTSSASTDTQYF; D: -; J: TRBJ2-3; V: TRBV20-1; size: -
DNA: TGTGCCAGTAGTGTTCAGTCCAACACTGAAGCTTTCTTT; CDR3: CASSVQSNTEAFF; D: -; J: TRBJ1-1; V: TRBV19; size: -
DNA: TGTGCCAGCAGAACTGCCTTCATCGCCTCGTACGAGCAGTACTTC; CDR3: CASRTAFIASYEQYF; D: -; J: TRBJ2-7; V: TRBV2; size: few
DNA: TGCGCCAGCAGCCCCTTATCGAACACTGAAGCTTTCTTT; CDR3: CASSPLSNTEAFF; D: -; J: TRBJ1-1; V: TRBV5-1; size: -
DNA: TGTGCCAGCAGCTTAGCGCTAAGGAACTCTGGAAACACCATATATTTT; CDR3: CASSLALRNSGNTIYF; D: -; J: TRBJ1-3; V: TRBV7-8; size: once
DNA: TGTGCCAGTAGTACCCCACGAGGATGGGTAACCGGGGAGCTGTTTTTT; CDR3: CASSTPRGWVTGELFF; D: -; J: TRBJ2-2; V: TRBV19; size: -
DNA: TGTGCCAGTAGTATAGGACAGGGGGTGACTGAAGCTTTCTTT; CDR3: CASSIGQGVTEAFF; D: TRBD1; J: TRBJ1-1; V: TRBV19; size: -
DNA: TGCGCCAGCAGTGAATCGGGACAGAGGAATTCACCCCTCCACTTT; CDR3: CASSESGQRNSPLHF; D: TRBD1; J: TRBJ1-6; V: TRBV10-1; size: few
DNA: TGTGCCAGCAGCACCAGCGGGGACTACAATGAGCAGTTCTTC; CDR3: CASSTSGDYNEQFF; D: TRBD2; J: TRBJ2-1; V: TRBV28; size: -
DNA: TGTGCCAGCAGTTGGAGGAGCCCCGGGAACGAGCAGTACTTC; CDR3: CASSWRSPGNEQYF; D: -; J: TRBJ2-7; V: TRBV6-2/TRBV6-3; size: -
DNA: TGTGCCAGCAGTTTGTGGCAGGGGGAAGAGACCCAGTACTTC; CDR3: CASSLWQGEETQYF; D: TRBD1; J: TRBJ2-5; V: TRBV27; size: -
DNA: TGTGCCAGCAGCCAGCGAAGGGAAGGAGGCATTAACTATGGCTACACCTTC; CDR3: CASSQRREGGINYGYTF; D: -; J: TRBJ1-2; V: TRBV16; size: -
DNA: TGTGCCAGCAGTAGACAGGGTTGGGGCTACACCTTC; CDR3: CASSRQGWGYTF; D: TRBD1; J: TRBJ1-2; V: TRBV12-3/TRBV12-4; size: -
DNA: TGTGCCAGTAGTATAACCGGGGCTGAAGCTTTCTTT; CDR3: CASSITGAEAFF; D: -; J: TRBJ1-1; V: TRBV19; size: -
DNA: TGCGCCAGCAGCTTGGGAACTTCAGGGACCTTTCGTGAAGCTTTCTTT; CDR3: CASSLGTSGTFREAFF; D: -; J: TRBJ1-1; V: TRBV5-1; size: few
DNA: TGTGCCAGCTCACCCGGGACCAGAACAGATACGCAGTATTTT; CDR3: CASSPGTRTDTQYF; D: -; J: TRBJ2-3; V: TRBV18; size: -
DNA: TGTGCCAGCAGCCCAGCGATTTGGGACGAGCAGTACTTC; CDR3: CASSPAIWDEQYF; D: -; J: TRBJ2-7; V: TRBV7-9; size: -
DNA: TGTGCCAGCAGTTACTCGCTGAACACTGAAGCTTTCTTT; CDR3: CASSYSLNTEAFF; D: -; J: TRBJ1-1; V: TRBV6-5; size: -
DNA: TGTGCCTGGAGTGTACAGGACGATCAGCCCCAGCATTTT; CDR3: CAWSVQDDQPQHF; D: -; J: TRBJ1-5; V: TRBV30; size: -
DNA: TGTGCCTCGAGGGGGCTGGGCAATCAGCCCCAGCATTTT; CDR3: CASRGLGNQPQHF; D: TRBD1; J: TRBJ1-5; V: TRBV19; size: -
DNA: TGTGCCAGCAGCAAAAGGTACAGTTCCTACGAGCAGTACTTC; CDR3: CASSKRYSSYEQYF; D: -; J: TRBJ2-7; V: TRBV6-5; size: once